What follows is one T cell receptor beta chain and its context. The data stem from a study of blood T cell repertoires in COVID-19. TCRdb's table, derived via immunoSEQ multiplex PCR, lists solely in-frame clones and lacks some. Here the sample spans fewer than 250,000 clones, approximately 90% being singletons. This sequence originates from a woman under 40 with acute COVID-19. The sequenced sample consisted of PBMCs or T cells enriched from blood (not recorded which).

DNA of the CDR3: TGTGCCAGCATTTCGACAGGAGAAGAGACCCAGTACTTC. Its translation is CASISTGEETQYF. The rearrangement joins TRBV6-5 to TRBJ2-5; perhaps TRBD1 as D (6 bases). The CDR3 is 13 residues long. The V gene's germline CDR1 is MNHEY and CDR2 SVGAGI. The V end was cut by 7 bases, the J end by 3 bases, with 12 bases between.